This T cell receptor beta chain came from a study of blood T cell repertoires in COVID-19. Assay: immunoSEQ multiplex PCR; the TCRdb copy retains only in-frame clones and omits some. The sample has tens of thousands of clones, under 90% seen once. CDR3 length equals 16 residues. Looked up from germline, CDR1 is SGDLS and CDR2 is YYNGEE. Trimming removed 0 bases at V and 0 bases at J, with 10 bases between. This clone was found once. The source is a woman in her sixties or seventies with acute or convalescent COVID-19. Material: peripheral blood. V gene TRBV9 combines with J gene TRBJ1-3; D is undetermined. CDR3 nucleotide sequence: TGTGCCAGCAGCGTAGCCCCTGAGCACTCTGGAAACACCATATATTTT. It codes for CASSVAPEHSGNTIYF.